Reported below is one T cell receptor (beta chain). Antigen unknown. Each single cDNA molecule received a unique molecular identifier. TCRdb processed the 5' RACE reads anew with MiXCR; each CDR3 protein has one entry. Of 26,000 or so distinct CDR3 sequences in the sample, less than 7% were seen once. The data are from a study of early T cells in non-severe SARS-CoV-2 infection. Study summary: Sequencing used unsorted whole-blood bulk RNA, so chains lack pairing.

Notes on the study in general: The study's VDJdb matching favored anti-spike CD8 responses and missed private and CD4 specificities.

The CDR3 totals 17 residues. CDR1 and CDR2 (germline): SGHDT, YYEEEE. V lost 6 bases to trimming and J lost 0 bases, with 16 bases between them. The rearrangement uses TRBV5-6 and TRBJ2-6; D assignment may be TRBD1 or TRBD2 (5 bases each). Material for sequencing was whole blood. The clonotype was recovered from an adult who was a healthcare worker with PCR-confirmed SARS-CoV-2 infection or an uninfected control (not recorded which). The CDR3 here is CASTNDGASSGANVLTF. The DNA of the CDR3 is TGTGCCAGCACCAACGACGGGGCAAGCTCTGGGGCCAACGTCCTGACTTTC.